Presented here are 11 T cell receptor beta chains from one specimen sequenced in a study of PD-1 blockade in mismatch repair-deficient tumors. Sequencing was performed with immunoSEQ multiplex PCR; in TCRdb, only in-frame clones are kept and a portion is missing. The sample consists of around 120,000 clones, roughly 86% of them appearing once. This sample comprised peripheral blood, obtained 44 weeks after starting pembrolizumab. All receptors come from an adult with mismatch repair-deficient cancer.

The rearrangement uses TRBV14 and TRBJ1-2; no clear D gene. The CDR3 consists of 13 residues. V dropped 0 bases and J dropped 1 base, with 3 bases sitting between them. The germline V gene encodes CDR1 SGHDN and CDR2 FVKESK. The CDR3 loop is CASSQEVNYGYTF. The CDR3 DNA reads TGTGCCAGCAGCCAAGAGGTTAACTATGGCTACACCTTC. The full variable domain, completed using reference TRBV14 and TRBJ1-2, is EAGVTQFPSHSVIEKGQTVTLRCDPISGHDNLYWYRRVMGKEIKFLLHFVKESKQDESGMPNNRFLAERTGGTYSTLKVQPAELEDSGVYFCASSQEVNYGYTFGSGTRLTVV.

The CDR3 coding sequence is TGTGCCAGCAGCGTAGGGGCTAGCGGATACTACGAGCAGTACTTC. Its translation: CASSVGASGYYEQYF. The chain is built from TRBV9 and TRBJ2-7; 7 bases agree with TRBD2. V lost 0 bases to trimming and J lost 3 bases; unmatched junction nucleotides: 6. Germline V gene lookup returns CDR1 SGDLS and CDR2 YYNGEE. This CDR3 contains 15 residues.

This rearrangement joins TRBV6-5 to TRBJ1-3, with no clear D. The CDR3 totals 15 residues. Germline V gene data show CDR1 as MNHEY and CDR2 as SVGAGI. The V gene lost 5 bases and the J gene lost 2 bases, with 13 bases spanning the gap. The CDR3 protein is CASSKTPGAGNTIYF. CDR3 bases: TGTGCCAGCAGTAAAACCCCGGGAGCTGGAAACACCATATATTTT.

This clone was found a few times. The CDR3 bases are TGTGCCAGCAGTGAAGGCCAGATCTACGAGCAGTACTTC. As protein: CASSEGQIYEQYF. V usage is TRBV2 and J usage is TRBJ2-7; D not resolved. Per the germline V gene, CDR1 is SNHLY and CDR2 is FYNNEI. The CDR3 extends over 13 amino acids. V lost 1 base to trimming and J lost 3 bases, with 7 bases between them.

The V call is TRBV9, the J call TRBJ2-7; no clear D gene. CDR3 size: 13 residues. Germline values: CDR1 SGDLS, CDR2 YYNGEE. V lost 3 bases and J lost 6, with 13 bases in between. The CDR3 loop is CASSAGPLGEQYF. The CDR3 DNA is TGTGCCAGCAGCGCCGGACCCCTAGGCGAGCAGTACTTC. The full variable domain, with the rest looked up from reference TRBV9 and TRBJ2-7, is DSGVTQTPKHLITATGQRVTLRCSPRSGDLSVYWYQQSLDQGLQFLIQYYNGEERAKGNILERFSAQQFPDLHSELNLSSLELGDSALYFCASSAGPLGEQYFGPGTRLTVT.

This chain joins TRBV10-2 and TRBJ2-2; D is possibly TRBD1 (5 bases). This CDR3 spans 14 amino acids. From germline, CDR1 is WSHSY and CDR2 SAAADI. V was cut by 6 bases and J by 1 base, with 9 bases left in between. The CDR3 loop reads CASRSQGNTGELFF. The CDR3 DNA is TGCGCCAGCAGGTCTCAGGGGAACACCGGGGAGCTGTTTTTT.

This chain uses TRBV5-5 with TRBJ2-3, with D tentatively TRBD2 (5 bases). Looked up from germline, CDR1 is SGHKS and CDR2 is YYEKEE (reference sequence). V was clipped by 0 bases and J by 1 base, with 9 bases between them. The CDR3 is 15 amino acids. CDR3 in DNA: TGTGCCAGCAGCTTGGGTGCGAGGGGCACAGATACGCAGTATTTT. This sequence encodes CASSLGARGTDTQYF.

The V gene is TRBV4-1, the J gene TRBJ2-1; the D gene is possibly TRBD1 (6 bases). The CDR3 totals 17 residues. Germline loops: CDR1 MGHRA, CDR2 YSYEKL. V gave up 0 bases and J gave up 8 bases, with 20 bases separating them. CDR3 sequence (DNA): TGCGCCAGCAGCCAAGACCCGCCGGCTAGCAGGGGCTATGAGCAGTTCTTC. It is translated as CASSQDPPASRGYEQFF.

The V gene is TRBV27, the J gene TRBJ1-2; D is unresolved. Germline CDR1 reads MNHEY; CDR2 reads SMNVEV (reference sequence). The ends were cut back, 3 bases at V and 1 base at J, with 6 bases in the middle. CDR3 length equals 13 residues. The CDR3 DNA sequence: TGTGCCAGCAGTTTTGGTAGTAACTATGGCTACACCTTC. It translates to CASSFGSNYGYTF.

This chain connects TRBV7-8 to TRBJ2-7, with TRBD1 identical over 9 bases. This CDR3 spans 15 amino acids. Germline values: CDR1 SGHVS, CDR2 FQNEAQ. Trimming cost V 5 bases and J 5 bases; bases outside gene matches: 10. CDR3 residues: CASSTGQGKENEQYF. The CDR3 region has the DNA TGTGCCAGCAGCACTGGACAGGGGAAGGAAAACGAGCAGTACTTC.

The rearrangement joins TRBV4-3 to TRBJ2-7; TRBD2 aligns across 7 bases. The CDR3 runs to 16 residues. J was trimmed by 2 bases and V by 0 bases; bases with no gene match: 7. Per the germline V gene, CDR1 is LGHNA and CDR2 is YSLEER. The CDR3, as DNA: TGCGCCAGCAGCCAAGATGTGGTGCGGGGGACCTACGAGCAGTACTTC. Translated, it gives CASSQDVVRGTYEQYF.